A selection of T cell receptor beta chains follows, all from one sample in a study of T cell changes during pregnancy in multiple sclerosis. Generated by immunoSEQ multiplex PCR, the TCRdb table keeps only in-frame clones and is missing some. The data contain tens of thousands of clones, more than 75% of them singletons. The sample here was CD8+ T cells from peripheral blood mononuclear cells, taken before pregnancy. These receptor sequences come from a female donor with multiple sclerosis, enrolled in a pregnancy study. The CDR3 runs from the conserved cysteine through the conserved F or W. D genes are given only for firm matches. Expanded clones are given a class, and other clones once, few, many or no size at all.

size,V,J,D,CDR3,DNA
.,TRBV10-3,TRBJ2-1,.,CAIRGGNEQFF,TGTGCCATCAGGGGGGGCAATGAGCAGTTCTTC
.,TRBV6-5,TRBJ1-1,.,CASSPGSSNTEAFF,TGTGCCAGCAGTCCGGGATCCTCGAACACTGAAGCTTTCTTT
.,TRBV2,TRBJ2-7,.,CASSDEVSYEQYF,TGTGCCAGCAGTGACGAGGTTTCCTACGAGCAGTACTTC
.,TRBV27,TRBJ2-7,TRBD1,CASSTGTGYEQYF,TGTGCCAGCAGCACCGGGACAGGCTACGAGCAGTACTTC
.,TRBV28,TRBJ2-1,.,CASSFRQNNEQFF,TGTGCCAGCAGTTTCCGACAGAACAATGAGCAGTTCTTC
.,TRBV7-9,TRBJ2-5,TRBD1,CASSLGQGQETQYF,TGTGCCAGCAGCCTGGGACAGGGCCAAGAGACCCAGTACTTC
.,TRBV5-6,TRBJ1-2,.,CASSFVQAIPNYGYTF,TGTGCCAGCAGCTTTGTACAGGCAATCCCTAACTATGGCTACACCTTC
.,TRBV7-2,TRBJ2-1,.,CASSFLAESYNEQFF,TGTGCCAGCAGCTTCTTAGCGGAATCATACAATGAGCAGTTCTTC
once,TRBV13,TRBJ1-6,TRBD1,CASSLDRGNSPLHF,TGTGCCAGCAGCTTAGACAGGGGAAATTCACCCCTCCACTTT
.,TRBV7-2,TRBJ1-1,TRBD1,CASSKTGSGYAAFF,TGTGCCAGCAGCAAGACAGGGTCCGGTTATGCAGCTTTCTTT
once,TRBV5-6,TRBJ1-4,.,CASSSSGSALWYEKLFF,TGTGCCAGCAGCTCGTCCGGGAGCGCCTTATGGTATGAAAAACTGTTTTTT
.,TRBV6-6,TRBJ1-2,TRBD1,CASGRQGRDGYTF,TGTGCCAGCGGCCGACAGGGACGGGATGGCTACACCTTC
.,TRBV5-6,TRBJ1-3,TRBD1,CASSLGDRGDTIYF,TGTGCCAGCAGCTTGGGGGACAGGGGCGACACCATATATTTT
.,TRBV7-8,TRBJ2-1,TRBD2,CASSPRTSGENNEQFF,TGTGCCAGCAGCCCCCGGACTAGCGGGGAGAACAATGAGCAGTTCTTC
.,TRBV7-8,TRBJ2-5,TRBD2,CASSGSSGMYQETQYF,TGTGCCAGCAGCGGCTCTAGCGGGATGTACCAAGAGACCCAGTACTTC
.,TRBV30,TRBJ1-2,.,CAWSGPETVPGGYGYTF,TGTGCCTGGAGTGGGCCAGAGACGGTTCCCGGAGGCTATGGCTACACCTTC
.,TRBV7-8,TRBJ2-7,TRBD1,CASSPGQAGAYEQYF,TGTGCCAGCAGCCCCGGACAGGCCGGGGCCTACGAGCAGTACTTC
.,TRBV6-6,TRBJ1-5,.,CASSYPGATLNQPQHF,TGTGCCAGCAGTTACCCAGGGGCGACTCTCAATCAGCCCCAGCATTTT
.,TRBV4-3,TRBJ2-5,TRBD2,CASSPLAGGETQYF,TGCGCCAGCAGCCCTCTGGCGGGGGGGGAGACCCAGTACTTC
.,TRBV13,TRBJ1-1,TRBD1,CASSFSMDRWSEAFF,TGTGCCAGCAGCTTCTCCATGGACAGGTGGTCTGAAGCTTTCTTT
.,TRBV19,TRBJ2-1,TRBD1,CASSTGYNEQFF,TGTGCCAGTTCGACAGGGTACAATGAGCAGTTCTTC
.,TRBV9,TRBJ1-2,.,CASSVGRGSAYGYTF,TGTGCCAGCAGCGTAGGGAGGGGTTCAGCCTATGGCTACACCTTC
.,TRBV4-1,TRBJ2-7,TRBD1,CASSQGRDRIYEQYF,TGCGCCAGCAGCCAAGGCCGGGACAGGATCTACGAGCAGTACTTC
once,TRBV14,TRBJ2-7,.,CASSQVWAGMRSEQYF,TGTGCCAGCAGCCAAGTCTGGGCAGGGATGAGATCCGAGCAGTACTTC
.,TRBV27,TRBJ2-7,TRBD1,CASSLLGQGAYEQYF,TGTGCCAGCAGTTTATTGGGACAGGGGGCCTACGAGCAGTACTTC
.,TRBV7-9,TRBJ1-5,TRBD1,CASSSDDRGGQPQHF,TGTGCCAGCAGTTCTGACGACAGGGGTGGTCAGCCCCAGCATTTT
.,TRBV4-3,TRBJ1-1,.,CASSQDAVNTEAFF,TGCGCCAGCAGCCAAGACGCGGTGAACACTGAAGCTTTCTTT
.,TRBV7-3,TRBJ2-7,.,CASSLSPSREQYF,TGTGCCAGCAGCTTATCCCCCTCTCGCGAGCAGTACTTC
.,TRBV18,TRBJ2-5,.,CASSPPAGGNQETQYF,TGTGCCAGCTCACCACCGGCAGGGGGGAACCAAGAGACCCAGTACTTC
.,TRBV19,TRBJ1-2,.,CASREGGGYTF,TGTGCCAGTAGAGAGGGAGGGGGCTACACCTTC
.,TRBV5-4,TRBJ2-3,.,CASSLSTDTQYF,TGTGCCAGCAGTTTAAGCACAGATACGCAGTATTTT